Here is one T cell receptor (beta chain) with its context. This sample also contains other DNA sequences that code for the same CDR3. Germline V CDR1 and CDR2: MDHEN, SYDVKM. V shed 1 base and J shed 2 bases, with 13 bases lying between them. This CDR3 region has 16 residues. The source of the sample is a study of blood T cell repertoires in COVID-19. About the study: Sample material is recorded as cDNA or gDNA derived from T cells, B-cell-depleted T cells, or PBMCs.

As handled by the study authors: Estimation of nucleated cell counts relied on the amplification of reference gene primers. Only in-frame clones appear in the TCRdb table, and some are missing; sequencing was by immunoSEQ multiplex PCR. D and trimming come from the DNA, and the V and J calls and clone size come from that table. This table has hundreds of thousands of clones, almost 85% appearing once. The sequence was obtained from a man aged 45-65 years with active or convalescent COVID-19. Sequencing was carried out using peripheral blood. V gene TRBV28 combines with J gene TRBJ2-3, with D tentatively TRBD1 (6 bases). The CDR3 coding sequence is TGTGCCAGCAGTTTATCCGGCAGGGGCCTCACAGATACGCAGTATTTT. Residues: CASSLSGRGLTDTQYF.